The following is a T cell receptor beta chain sequence with its context. Sequencing used immunoSEQ multiplex PCR; TCRdb keeps in-frame clones, though not all of them. The sample includes about 180,000 clones, about 82% of them seen just once. Participants were aged about 18 to 90 years, lived in over 20 US areas, and enrolled virtually. Recovered Cohort 3 donors showed two negative PCRs, clearance, or symptom resolution. Trimming removed 6 bases from V and 0 bases from J; junction bases left unmatched: 14. Per the germline V gene, CDR1 is LNHDA and CDR2 is SQIVND (reference sequence). The CDR3 length is 19 residues. This entry comes from a study of blood T cell repertoires in COVID-19.

The sample taken for sequencing was PBMCs or T cells enriched from blood (not recorded which). V usage is TRBV19 and J usage is TRBJ2-6; 7 bases line up with TRBD2. This TCR derives from a woman between 25 and 40 years old who had recovered from COVID-19. The CDR3 protein is CASSIPRGRVGSGANVLTF. The CDR3 DNA follows: TGTGCCAGTAGCATCCCCCGAGGGAGGGTAGGCTCTGGGGCCAACGTCCTGACTTTC.